A single sample is the source of the 7 T cell receptor beta chains below, sequenced in a study of Graves' ophthalmopathy and Graves' hyperthyroidism. Amplification targeted the TCR beta CDR3 regions, with RNA transcripts as the source material. HTBI primers served in a first-round RT-PCR, which a second-round multiplex PCR followed. TCRdb reprocessed the multiplex PCR reads via MiXCR and lists one record per CDR3 protein. This sample carries approximately 540,000 distinct CDR3 sequences, 35% to 45% of them seen once, and the ten largest clones take 3.5% to 5%. The material sequenced was peripheral blood or thyroid tissue (not recorded which). The receptor source for this set is an adult man with Graves' hyperthyroidism.

Worth noting for this clonotype: This clone may be a read error of a much larger clone one base away. The J gene is TRBJ2-7, the V gene TRBV5-5, with D possibly TRBD2 on 6 matching bases. Deletions cut 2 bases from V and 6 bases from J, with 18 bases between. The germline V gene encodes CDR1 SGHKS and CDR2 YYEKEE (reference sequence). The CDR3 spans 15 residues. The DNA of the CDR3 is TGTGCCAGCAGCTTAGGAGGGAGCCCCTCCCTCGAGCAGTACTTC. Translation: CASSLGGSPSLEQYF.

About this clonotype itself: Given a much more abundant clone one base away, this may be a read error. The chain carries TRBV5-4 and TRBJ1-1; TRBD1 agrees at 7 bases. This CDR3 is 12 amino acids long. CDR1 and CDR2 from the germline V gene are SGHNT and YYREEE (reference sequence). CDR3: CASSTNRGEASF. The CDR3 bases are TGTGCCAGCAGCACAAACAGGGGTGAAGCTTCCTTT.

The chain employs TRBV2 and TRBJ2-7, with TRBD1 matching 9 bases. Germline loops: CDR1 SNHLY, CDR2 FYNNEI. The V gene end was trimmed by 6 bases and the J gene end by 3 bases; junction bases not matched to a gene: 12. The CDR3 has 16 amino acids. The CDR3 region has the DNA TGTGCCAGCAGGGGACAGGGTTCAGGGGGCCTCTACGAGCAGTACTTC. Translation gives CASRGQGSGGLYEQYF.

CDR3 residues: CASREGGTDTQYF. DNA of the CDR3: TGTGCCAGCAGGGAAGGGGGCACAGATACGCAGTATTTT. V usage is TRBV6-5 and J usage is TRBJ2-3; a possible D gene is TRBD1 (5 bases). The CDR3 runs to 13 residues. V was cut by 6 bases and J by 1 base, with 8 bases left in between. Per the germline V gene, CDR1 is MNHEY and CDR2 is SVGAGI.

The rearrangement links TRBV7-9 to TRBJ1-2; TRBD1 matches 9 bases. V was clipped by 5 bases and J by 3 bases; unmatched bases: 10. CDR3 size: 16 residues. Germline CDR1 is SEHNR and CDR2 is FQNEAQ (reference sequence). The CDR3: CASSAPGTGKDYGYTF. The CDR3 DNA reads TGTGCCAGCAGCGCGCCCGGGACAGGGAAGGACTATGGCTACACCTTC.

The chain joins TRBV3-1 to TRBJ1-1, with D unresolved. The V and J ends lost 5 bases and 2 bases respectively, with 21 bases between them. This CDR3 is built from 17 residues. Germline V lookup: CDR1 LGHDT, CDR2 YNNKEL (reference sequence). For the CDR3, the DNA is TGTGCCAGCAGCTTCCGCCCCTCCGGGTCCTTTAACACTGAAGCTTTCTTT. Translating it yields CASSFRPSGSFNTEAFF.

The V call is TRBV14, the J call TRBJ1-6; 7 bases are shared with TRBD1. CDR1 is SGHDN and CDR2 is FVKESK in the germline V gene. This CDR3 has 14 amino acids. Germline trimming cut 5 bases from V and 9 bases from J; bases unmatched to any gene: 7. This chain's CDR3 is CASSVDRLGSPLHF. The CDR3 region has the DNA TGTGCCAGCAGCGTGGACAGGCTAGGTTCACCCCTCCACTTT.